The rows below give T cell receptor beta chains drawn from one sample of a study of blood T cells in healthy people across ages. TCRdb passed the 5' RACE reads through MiXCR, listing each CDR3 protein once. The sample records 750,000 to 950,000 distinct CDR3 sequences, approximately 55% being singletons. Material for sequencing was blood. The receptors come from a man older than 75 in good health. The CDR3 runs from the conserved cysteine through the conserved F or W. The D gene is left open where the match is weak. Part of the rows lack a size; the others show once, few, many or a class for expanded clones.

d_gene | j_gene | len | abundance | v_gene | CDR3aa | CDR3nt
- | TRBJ2-1 | 16 | few | TRBV5-1 | CASSLVTGTTNHEQFF | TGCGCCAGCAGCTTGGTTACCGGGACCACGAACCATGAGCAGTTCTTC
- | TRBJ2-7 | 15 | - | TRBV5-1 | CASSSGGGRTYEQYF | TGCGCCAGCAGTTCCGGGGGCGGGAGAACCTACGAGCAGTACTTC
TRBD2 | TRBJ2-7 | 15 | - | TRBV7-6 | CASSLTSGTFYEQYF | TGTGCCAGCAGCTTAACTAGCGGAACTTTCTACGAGCAGTACTTC
- | TRBJ2-5 | 12 | - | TRBV12-3/TRBV12-4 | CASSPFQGTQYF | TGTGCCAGCAGCCCCTTCCAAGGGACCCAGTACTTC
TRBD1 | TRBJ1-4 | 16 | - | TRBV5-1 | CASSPLGQLLNEKLFF | TGCGCCAGCAGCCCCCTGGGACAGTTATTGAATGAAAAACTGTTTTTT
TRBD1 | TRBJ1-2 | 14 | few | TRBV5-1 | CASSWTGNDSGYTF | TGCGCCAGCAGTTGGACAGGAAACGACTCTGGCTACACCTTC
- | TRBJ1-2 | 13 | - | TRBV20-1 | CSARTQGLYGYTF | TGCAGTGCTAGGACGCAGGGGCTCTATGGCTACACCTTC
- | TRBJ1-4 | 17 | - | TRBV4-1 | CASSQGPGGPGEEKLFF | TGCGCCAGCAGCCAAGGCCCCGGGGGGCCGGGGGAGGAAAAACTGTTTTTT
- | TRBJ2-1 | 13 | few | TRBV5-1 | CASRIFGSGEQFF | TGCGCCAGCAGGATATTCGGTAGCGGAGAGCAGTTCTTC
TRBD1 | TRBJ2-3 | 16 | - | TRBV10-3 | CAISAPTGASTDTQYF | TGTGCCATCAGTGCCCCCACAGGGGCTAGCACAGATACGCAGTATTTT
- | TRBJ2-3 | 14 | - | TRBV7-2 | CASSLATGSDTQYF | TGTGCCAGCAGCTTAGCGACAGGATCAGATACGCAGTATTTT
- | TRBJ2-7 | 14 | - | TRBV27 | CASSLQQQGYEQYF | TGTGCCAGCAGTTTACAACAGCAGGGCTACGAGCAGTACTTC
TRBD1 | TRBJ2-4 | 16 | - | TRBV6-1 | CASSSDRTTRPNIQYF | TGTGCCAGCAGTTCGGACAGGACAACAAGGCCGAACATTCAGTACTTC
TRBD2 | TRBJ2-1 | 14 | - | TRBV11-3 | CASSPGLAANEQFF | TGTGCCAGCAGTCCGGGACTAGCGGCCAATGAGCAGTTCTTC
TRBD1 | TRBJ2-4 | 16 | - | TRBV24-1 | CATSDSRQGTKNIQYF | TGTGCCACCAGTGACTCACGACAGGGGACCAAAAACATTCAGTACTTC
TRBD1 | TRBJ2-2 | 14 | few | TRBV12-3/TRBV12-4 | CASSPTGYTGELFF | TGTGCCAGCAGTCCGACAGGGTACACCGGGGAGCTGTTTTTT
TRBD2 | TRBJ2-4 | 15 | - | TRBV27 | CASSPRLAGPPLQYF | TGTGCCAGCAGTCCCCGACTAGCGGGACCTCCACTGCAGTACTTC
- | TRBJ2-1 | 14 | - | TRBV5-1 | CASSPSRPDNEQFF | TGCGCCAGCAGCCCGTCCCGACCAGACAATGAGCAGTTCTTC
TRBD1 | TRBJ2-7 | 15 | - | TRBV7-6 | CASSLVGQGFYEQYF | TGTGCCAGCAGCTTAGTTGGACAGGGCTTCTACGAGCAGTACTTC
- | TRBJ1-1 | 15 | - | TRBV11-2 | CASRRIKGQSTEAFF | TGTGCCAGCAGGCGGATAAAGGGTCAGAGCACTGAAGCTTTCTTT
- | TRBJ2-7 | 15 | - | TRBV20-1 | CSARYMGSVNYEQYF | TGCAGTGCTAGGTATATGGGGTCCGTAAACTACGAGCAGTACTTC
TRBD1 | TRBJ2-4 | 17 | few | TRBV5-1 | CASSLAEGTGVLNIQYF | TGCGCCAGCAGCTTGGCCGAGGGGACAGGGGTATTAAACATTCAGTACTTC
TRBD1 | TRBJ2-3 | 14 | - | TRBV5-4 | CASSLTGGANTQYF | TGTGCCAGCAGCTTGACAGGGGGCGCAAATACGCAGTATTTT
- | TRBJ2-6 | 15 | few | TRBV21-1 | CASRVPGSGANVLTF | TGTGCCAGCAGGGTCCCAGGCTCTGGGGCCAACGTCCTGACTTTC
- | TRBJ1-4 | 12 | few | TRBV6-1 | CATTRENEKLFF | TGTGCCACGACCAGGGAAAATGAAAAACTGTTTTTT
TRBD2 | TRBJ2-1 | 16 | - | TRBV7-9 | CASSSTSGSPYNEQFF | TGTGCCAGCAGCTCGACTAGCGGGAGCCCGTACAATGAGCAGTTCTTC
- | TRBJ1-2 | 14 | - | TRBV4-1 | CASSADRISYGYTF | TGCGCCAGCAGCGCAGACAGGATCTCGTATGGCTACACCTTC
TRBD1 | TRBJ2-2 | 14 | - | TRBV11-2 | CASSRAGGEGELFF | TGTGCCAGCAGCCGTGCAGGGGGCGAGGGGGAGCTGTTTTTT
- | TRBJ2-7 | 14 | - | TRBV5-1 | CASSISGTLFEQYF | TGCGCCAGCAGCATCTCCGGGACATTGTTCGAGCAGTACTTC
- | TRBJ2-3 | 13 | - | TRBV20-1 | CSATQGFPDTQYF | TGCAGTGCTACACAGGGTTTTCCAGATACGCAGTATTTT
- | TRBJ1-2 | 13 | - | TRBV10-2 | CASSESRLYGYTF | TGCGCCAGCAGTGAGTCGCGACTCTATGGCTACACCTTC
- | TRBJ2-5 | 15 | - | TRBV5-1 | CASSLEPGTPGTQYF | TGCGCCAGCAGCTTGGAACCGGGAACCCCAGGGACCCAGTACTTC
- | TRBJ2-4 | 15 | few | TRBV7-8 | CASSLVGSPKNIQYF | TGTGCCAGCAGCCTAGTCGGTTCCCCCAAAAACATTCAGTACTTC
TRBD2 | TRBJ2-1 | 15 | once | TRBV12-3/TRBV12-4 | CASSPGSGGRFWQFF | TGTGCCAGCAGCCCTGGTAGCGGGGGGAGGTTCTGGCAGTTCTTC
- | TRBJ2-7 | 14 | - | TRBV5-1 | CASSLAGSSYERYF | TGCGCCAGCAGCTTGGCCGGGTCCAGCTACGAGCGGTACTTC
TRBD2 | TRBJ2-3 | 14 | few | TRBV5-4 | CASNPGGKEDTQYF | TGTGCCAGCAACCCGGGAGGGAAAGAGGATACGCAGTATTTT
TRBD1 | TRBJ1-5 | 15 | - | TRBV6-2/TRBV6-3 | CASSYHNRGDQPQHF | TGTGCCAGCAGTTACCATAACAGGGGGGACCAGCCCCAGCATTTT
- | TRBJ1-1 | 15 | - | TRBV20-1 | CSALNTGQKNTEAFF | TGCAGTGCTCTAAACACCGGGCAAAAGAACACTGAAGCTTTCTTT
- | TRBJ2-5 | 16 | - | TRBV11-2 | CASSQGVGGRQETQYF | TGTGCCAGCAGCCAGGGAGTAGGAGGTCGTCAAGAGACCCAGTACTTC
- | TRBJ2-1 | 15 | - | TRBV4-1 | CASSQDPLTRKEQFF | TGCGCCAGCAGCCAAGACCCGCTGACCAGGAAAGAGCAGTTCTTC